Below are 2 T cell receptor beta chains sequenced from a single sample in a study of blood T cell repertoires in COVID-19. Measured with immunoSEQ multiplex PCR; TCRdb has only the in-frame clones, and not every one. The sample shows about 360,000 clones, more than 75% of them seen only once. The sequenced sample was peripheral blood. All receptors derive from a human donor in a cohort sampled during active COVID-19.

This chain joins TRBV5-4 and TRBJ2-5; possibly TRBD2 for D (6 bases). This CDR3 comprises 14 residues. In germline, CDR1 is SGHNT, CDR2 YYREEE (reference sequence). V was pared by 3 bases and J by 1 base, with 10 bases between. The CDR3 DNA sequence: TGTGCCAGCAGCTCCCTGGGGGGCCAAGAGACCCAGTACTTC. Residues: CASSSLGGQETQYF.

Here the CDR3 reads CASSYRGGDGYTF. CDR3 bases: TGTGCCAGCAGTTACCGGGGGGGCGATGGCTACACCTTC. The chain employs TRBV7-2 and TRBJ1-2; TRBD1 is a possible D gene (6 bases). V was pared by 6 bases and J by 6 bases, with 14 bases between. Per germline, CDR1 SGHTA and CDR2 FQGNSA. The CDR3 loop spans 13 amino acids.